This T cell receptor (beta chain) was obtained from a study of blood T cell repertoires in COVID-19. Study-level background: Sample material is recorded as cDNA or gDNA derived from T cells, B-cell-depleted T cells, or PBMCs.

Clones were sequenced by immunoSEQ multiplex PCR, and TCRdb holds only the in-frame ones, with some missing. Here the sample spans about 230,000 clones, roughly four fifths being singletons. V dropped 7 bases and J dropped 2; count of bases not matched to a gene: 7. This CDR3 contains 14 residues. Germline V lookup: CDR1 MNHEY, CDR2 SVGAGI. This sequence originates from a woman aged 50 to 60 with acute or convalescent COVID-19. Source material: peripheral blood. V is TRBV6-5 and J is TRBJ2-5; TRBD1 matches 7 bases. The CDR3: CASNKQGLQETQYF. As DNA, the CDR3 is TGTGCCAGCAATAAACAGGGGCTACAAGAGACCCAGTACTTC.